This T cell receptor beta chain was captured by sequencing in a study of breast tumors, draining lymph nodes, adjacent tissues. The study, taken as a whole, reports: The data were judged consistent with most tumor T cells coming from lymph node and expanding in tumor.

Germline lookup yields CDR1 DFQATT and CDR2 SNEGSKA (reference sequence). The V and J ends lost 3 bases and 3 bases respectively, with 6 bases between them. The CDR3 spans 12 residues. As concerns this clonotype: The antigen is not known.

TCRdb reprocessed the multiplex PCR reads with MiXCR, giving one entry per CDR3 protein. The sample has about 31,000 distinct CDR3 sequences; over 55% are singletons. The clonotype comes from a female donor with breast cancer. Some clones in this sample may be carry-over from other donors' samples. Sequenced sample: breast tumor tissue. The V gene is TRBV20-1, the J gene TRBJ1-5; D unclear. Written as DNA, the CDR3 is TGCAGTGCTAGCCGTCCCAATCAGCCCCAGCATTTT. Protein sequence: CSASRPNQPQHF.